One sample yielded the 10 T cell receptor beta chains listed below, sequenced in a study of T cell responses to AZD1222 COVID-19 vaccine. The method was immunoSEQ multiplex PCR; TCRdb's version includes in-frame clones alone and lacks a portion of them. The table lists roughly 120,000 clones, approximately 92% of them singletons. The sample was peripheral blood, taken 28 days after the second AZD1222 dose. Receptors were obtained from an adult who received the AZD1222 COVID-19 vaccine.

This rearrangement joins TRBV29-1 to TRBJ1-1, with D possibly matching TRBD1 (5 bases). CDR1 is SQVTM, CDR2 ANQGSEA, per germline. This CDR3 spans 13 amino acids. With 4 bases removed from V and 1 base from J, the gap between germline ends came to 10 bases. CDR3 sequence (DNA): TGCAGCGTTGGGTGGCAGGGGAACACTGAAGCTTTCTTT. Amino acid sequence: CSVGWQGNTEAFF.

The rearrangement uses TRBV4-2 and TRBJ2-1, with TRBD2 matching 15 bases. Germline V gene sequence: CDR1 LGHNA, CDR2 YNFKEQ. V gave up 3 bases and J gave up 9 bases; unmatched junction bases: 3. The CDR3 consists of 15 residues. The CDR3 sequence is CASSQWTSGGVEQFF. The CDR3 nucleotides read TGTGCCAGCAGCCAGTGGACTAGCGGGGGGGTTGAGCAGTTCTTC.

The chain is built from TRBV4-3 and TRBJ1-2; no clear D. Germline values: CDR1 LGHNA, CDR2 YSLEER. CDR3 size: 15 residues. The germline V and J ends were trimmed by 0 bases and 8 bases, with 16 bases remaining between them. CDR3 nucleotides: TGCGCCAGCAGCCAAGATTCTTCCCGCGAGAGAGGCTACACCTTC. It specifies CASSQDSSRERGYTF.

The genes are TRBV9 and TRBJ2-2; D might be TRBD1 (6 bases). V dropped 3 bases and J dropped 0 bases, with 12 bases sitting between them. This CDR3 spans 16 amino acids. CDR1 is SGDLS, CDR2 YYNGEE, per germline. CDR3 residues: CASSAAQGANTGELFF. In nucleotides, the CDR3 is TGTGCCAGCAGCGCTGCACAGGGAGCGAACACCGGGGAGCTGTTTTTT.

This chain joins TRBV18 and TRBJ2-5, with D tentatively TRBD2 (5 bases). Germline loops: CDR1 KGHSH, CDR2 LQKENI. This CDR3 spans 15 amino acids. Between the trimmed V and J ends, which lost 4 bases and 5 bases, there was a span of 17 bases. CDR3 bases: TGTGCCAGCTCACGAATTAACGCTAGCCCGGAGACCCAGTACTTC. Protein: CASSRINASPETQYF. Full variable domain (remainder filled in from reference TRBV18 and TRBJ2-5): NAGVMQNPRHLVRRRGQEARLRCSPMKGHSHVYWYRQLPEEGLKFMVYLQKENIIDESGMPKERFSAEFPKEGPSILRIQQVVRGDSAAYFCASSRINASPETQYFGPGTRLLVL.

The gene calls are TRBV12-3 or TRBV12-4 and TRBJ1-3; perhaps TRBD1 as D (5 bases). CDR3 length equals 13 residues. V was trimmed by 4 bases and J by 4 bases, leaving 8 bases between them. Written as DNA, the CDR3 is TGTGCCAGCAGTTGGGAGGGGGGAAACACCATATATTTT. It codes for CASSWEGGNTIYF.

This clone has just one count. V gene TRBV11-2 combines with J gene TRBJ1-6, with TRBD1 matching over 10 bases. V dropped 5 bases and J dropped 10; count of bases not matched to a gene: 8. This CDR3 contains 15 residues. From germline, CDR1 is SGHAT and CDR2 FQNNGV. Written as DNA, the CDR3 is TGTGCCAGCAGCCAAATCGGGACAGGGGTCTCACCCCTCCACTTT. Translated: CASSQIGTGVSPLHF. The full variable domain, completed using reference TRBV11-2 and TRBJ1-6, is EAGVAQSPRYKIIEKRQSVAFWCNPISGHATLYWYQQILGQGPKLLIQFQNNGVVDDSQLPKDRFSAERLKGVDSTLKIQPAKLEDSAVYLCASSQIGTGVSPLHFGNGTRLTVT.

V usage is TRBV19 and J usage is TRBJ2-3; 8 nucleotides agree with TRBD1. The V segment lost 6 bases and the J segment 1 base; nucleotides outside the gene matches: 6. In germline, CDR1 is LNHDA, CDR2 SQIVND (reference sequence). The CDR3 is made up of 15 amino acids. This CDR3 reads CASRDRGRGTDTQYF. The CDR3 DNA sequence: TGTGCCAGTAGAGACAGGGGCCGCGGCACAGATACGCAGTATTTT.

This chain uses TRBV7-2 with TRBJ2-1; TRBD2 matches at 8 bases. Germline CDR1 SGHTA, CDR2 FQGNSA. The CDR3 covers 17 residues. V lost 3 bases, J lost 0 bases, and 7 bases stayed unmatched. This chain's CDR3 is CASSFQRGYSSYNEQFF. The CDR3 nucleotides read TGTGCCAGCAGCTTCCAGCGGGGGTATAGCTCCTACAATGAGCAGTTCTTC.

This chain joins TRBV7-2 and TRBJ2-7; 8 bases are a match to TRBD1. The trim removed 5 bases at V and 2 bases at J, leaving 8 bases unmatched. Germline loops: CDR1 SGHTA, CDR2 FQGNSA. The CDR3 sequence is 15 residues long. The CDR3 DNA reads TGTGCCAGCAGCAATTGGGGACAGGCAACCTACGAGCAGTACTTC. This sequence encodes CASSNWGQATYEQYF. Full variable domain (outside the CDR3, taken from reference TRBV7-2 and TRBJ2-7): GAGVSQSPSNKVTEKGKDVELRCDPISGHTALYWYRQSLGQGLEFLIYFQGNSAPDKSGLPSDRFSAERTGGSVSTLTIQRTQQEDSAVYLCASSNWGQATYEQYFGPGTRLTVT.